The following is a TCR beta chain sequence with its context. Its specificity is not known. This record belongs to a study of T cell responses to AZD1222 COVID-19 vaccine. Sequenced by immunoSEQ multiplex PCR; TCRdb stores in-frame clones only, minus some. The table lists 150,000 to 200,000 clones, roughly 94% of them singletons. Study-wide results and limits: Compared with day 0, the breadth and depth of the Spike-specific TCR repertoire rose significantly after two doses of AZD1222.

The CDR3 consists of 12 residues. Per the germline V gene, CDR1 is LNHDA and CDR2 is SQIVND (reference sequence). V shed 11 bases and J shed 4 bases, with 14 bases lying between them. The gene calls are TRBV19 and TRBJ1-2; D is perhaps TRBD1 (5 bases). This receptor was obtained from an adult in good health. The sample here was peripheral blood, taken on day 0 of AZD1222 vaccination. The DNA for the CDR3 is TGTGCCTCTAGGGAGGGACTCTATGGCTACACCTTC. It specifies CASREGLYGYTF. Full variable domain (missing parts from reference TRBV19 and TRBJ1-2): DGGITQSPKYLFRKEGQNVTLSCEQNLNHDAMYWYRQDPGQGLRLIYYSQIVNDFQKGDIAEGYSVSREKKESFPLTVTSAQKNPTAFYLCASREGLYGYTFGSGTRLTVV.